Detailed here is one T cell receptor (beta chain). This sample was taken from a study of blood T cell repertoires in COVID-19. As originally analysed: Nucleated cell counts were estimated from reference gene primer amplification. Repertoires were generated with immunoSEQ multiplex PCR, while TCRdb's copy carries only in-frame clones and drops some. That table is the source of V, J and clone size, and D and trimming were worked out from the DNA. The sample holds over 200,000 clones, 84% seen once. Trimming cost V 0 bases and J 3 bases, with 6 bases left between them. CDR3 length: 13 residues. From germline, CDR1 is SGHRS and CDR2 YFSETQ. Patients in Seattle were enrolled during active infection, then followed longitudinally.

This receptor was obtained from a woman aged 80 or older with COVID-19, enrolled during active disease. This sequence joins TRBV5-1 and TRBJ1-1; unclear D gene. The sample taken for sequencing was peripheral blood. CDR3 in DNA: TGCGCCAGCAGCTTGGGCGGGGACACTGAAGCTTTCTTT. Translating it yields CASSLGGDTEAFF.